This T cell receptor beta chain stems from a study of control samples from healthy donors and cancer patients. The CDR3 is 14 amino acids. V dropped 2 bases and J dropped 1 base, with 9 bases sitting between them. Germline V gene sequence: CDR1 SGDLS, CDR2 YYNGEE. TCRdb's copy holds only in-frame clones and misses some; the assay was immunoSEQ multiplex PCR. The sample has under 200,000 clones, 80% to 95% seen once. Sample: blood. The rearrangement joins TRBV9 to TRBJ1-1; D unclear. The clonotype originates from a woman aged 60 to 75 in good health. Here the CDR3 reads CASSVAGSNTEAFF. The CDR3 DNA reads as TGTGCCAGCAGCGTGGCTGGCTCGAACACTGAAGCTTTCTTT.